One and the same sample provided the 12 T cell receptor beta chains below, sequenced in a study of T-cell memory formation after mild COVID-19. TCRdb processed the 5' RACE reads anew with MiXCR; each CDR3 protein has one entry. The sample holds some 210,000 distinct CDR3 sequences, 25% to 35% seen once. The sample consisted of PBMCs or a T cell subset sorted from them (not recorded which). These receptors originate from an adult woman who had mild COVID-19 (a few samples of this study predate the infection). Cell type and time point are not known.

This clonotype was found a few times. The chain uses TRBV4-3 and TRBJ2-5, with D uncertain. CDR3 length equals 15 residues. Deletions cut 4 bases from V and 5 bases from J, with 17 bases between. In germline, CDR1 is LGHNA, CDR2 YSLEER. For the CDR3, the DNA is TGCGCCAGCAGCCCCCGCCCCGGAGAATCGGAGACCCAGTACTTC. Its translation is CASSPRPGESETQYF.

This chain links TRBV7-2 with TRBJ2-3; D ambiguous. Trimming left V 6 bases short and J 2 bases short, with 9 bases between. CDR3 size: 13 residues. Germline loops: CDR1 SGHTA, CDR2 FQGNSA. The CDR3 here is CASSPMITDTQYF. In DNA form, the CDR3 reads TGTGCCAGCAGTCCTATGATCACAGATACGCAGTATTTT.

This clonotype was observed once. The genes are TRBV10-2 and TRBJ2-3; perhaps TRBD2 as D (6 bases). The germline V and J ends were trimmed by 6 bases and 8 bases, with 12 bases remaining between them. Germline assignment: CDR1 WSHSY and CDR2 SAAADI. The CDR3 is 12 amino acids. In DNA, the CDR3 is TGCGCCAGCAGCCCCCAGGGAGGTACGCAGTATTTT. Translating gives CASSPQGGTQYF.

This clonotype has a handful of counts. The V call is TRBV2, the J call TRBJ2-1; D not certain. This CDR3 has 13 amino acids. The V and J ends lost 3 bases and 9 bases respectively, with 12 bases between them. The V gene's germline CDR1 is SNHLY and CDR2 FYNNEI. The CDR3 is CASSEPNAREQFF. The CDR3 nucleotides are TGTGCCAGCAGTGAGCCCAATGCGCGTGAGCAGTTCTTC.

This clonotype was seen a handful of times. The chain joins TRBV4-3 to TRBJ2-1, with 8 nucleotides matching TRBD2. Germline V gene lookup returns CDR1 LGHNA and CDR2 YSLEER. V lost 4 bases to trimming and J lost 1 base; unmatched junction nucleotides: 3. The CDR3 is made up of 15 amino acids. The CDR3 sequence: CASSPSGGSYNEQFF. CDR3 DNA: TGCGCCAGCAGCCCGTCGGGAGGGTCCTACAATGAGCAGTTCTTC.

The chain links TRBV11-2 to TRBJ2-5; D might be TRBD2 (5 bases). The CDR3 sequence is 14 residues long. The germline V gene has CDR1 SGHAT and CDR2 FQNNGV. V lost 3 bases, J lost 3 bases, and 11 bases lay in between. This chain's CDR3 is CASSFTSGEETQYF. In DNA, the CDR3 is TGTGCCAGCAGCTTTACGAGCGGAGAAGAGACCCAGTACTTC.

The chain is built from TRBV27 and TRBJ1-1; no firm D call. From germline, CDR1 is MNHEY and CDR2 SMNVEV (reference sequence). The CDR3 contains 12 residues. V was clipped by 8 bases and J by 7 bases, with 14 bases between them. The CDR3 reads CASGIPGFEAFF. In DNA form, the CDR3 reads TGTGCCAGCGGAATCCCGGGATTTGAAGCTTTCTTT.

This clonotype has more than one count but fewer than ten. This chain joins TRBV6-1 and TRBJ1-2; TRBD1 might be the D (6 bases). The CDR3 length is 13 residues. V was clipped by 8 bases and J by 8 bases, with 18 bases between them. Looked up from germline, CDR1 is MNHNS and CDR2 is SASEGT. CDR3 protein: CASGETGPGGYTF. Here the CDR3 DNA reads TGTGCCAGCGGAGAGACAGGCCCGGGGGGCTACACCTTC.

This rearrangement joins TRBV4-2 to TRBJ2-2; D unclear. The CDR3 covers 13 residues. Germline assignment: CDR1 LGHNA and CDR2 YNFKEQ. Trimming shortened V by 2 bases and J by 5 bases, and 6 bases separated the two germline ends. CDR3 amino acids: CASSQYPTGELFF. The CDR3 DNA follows: TGTGCCAGCAGCCAATACCCTACCGGGGAGCTGTTTTTT.

V and J are TRBV30 and TRBJ2-1; perhaps TRBD1 as D (5 bases). The CDR3 is made up of 11 amino acids. In germline, CDR1 is GTSNPN, CDR2 SVGIG (reference sequence). V dropped 1 base and J dropped 15 bases, with 13 bases sitting between them. In nucleotides, the CDR3 is TGTGCCTGGAGTGAACCAGGGATAGGGTTCTTC. Its translation: CAWSEPGIGFF.

The chain is built from TRBV5-1 and TRBJ2-7; D is tentatively TRBD1 or TRBD2 (6 bases each). The length of the CDR3 is 17 residues. V lost 0 bases and J 6 bases, leaving 22 bases between the germline ends. The germline V gene has CDR1 SGHRS and CDR2 YFSETQ. The CDR3 spells CASSLARSWQGRTEQYF. Here the CDR3 DNA reads TGCGCCAGCAGCTTGGCCCGGAGCTGGCAGGGGAGGACCGAGCAGTACTTC.

The rearrangement links TRBV7-8 to TRBJ1-6; D is unclear. Deletions cut 6 bases from V and 6 bases from J, with 12 bases between. The CDR3 runs to 14 residues. Germline V lookup: CDR1 SGHVS, CDR2 FQNEAQ. As DNA, the CDR3 is TGTGCCAGCAGGGCTCCATGGGGTAATTCACCCCTCCACTTT. Encoded protein: CASRAPWGNSPLHF.